Below, 6 T cell receptor beta chains from the same sample are listed, as sequenced in a study of cytomegalovirus exposure and HLA in healthy donors. The assay was immunoSEQ multiplex PCR, and TCRdb's table has in-frame clones only and misses some. Of roughly 190,000 clones listed, roughly 82% are singletons. Sequenced input: PBMCs. These receptors were taken from a woman under 30 in good health and CMV-seronegative.

This chain connects TRBV2 to TRBJ2-1, with D possibly matching TRBD2 (6 bases). The V gene's germline CDR1 is SNHLY and CDR2 FYNNEI. Trimming took 4 bases from V and 11 from J, leaving 9 bases between them. There are 11 residues in the CDR3. As DNA, the CDR3 is TGTGCCAGCAGTGTTGGGGGGAAGCAGTTCTTC. Protein sequence: CASSVGGKQFF. The variable domain in full, completed from reference TRBV2 and TRBJ2-1, reads EPEVTQTPSHQVTQMGQEVILRCVPISNHLYFYWYRQILGQKVEFLVSFYNNEISEKSEIFDDQFSVERPDGSNFTLKIRSTKLEDSAMYFCASSVGGKQFFGPGTRLTVL.

The V and J genes are TRBV27 and TRBJ2-7; 11 positions agree with TRBD1. The CDR3 covers 17 residues. V was pared by 3 bases and J by 1 base, with 8 bases of the junction left unmatched. Germline loops: CDR1 MNHEY, CDR2 SMNVEV (reference sequence). The CDR3 coding sequence is TGTGCCAGCAGTTTGTCCGGGACAGGGGGGTTATCCTACGAGCAGTACTTC. This encodes CASSLSGTGGLSYEQYF.

CDR3 protein: CASSLQGGRNTEAFF. CDR3 DNA: TGCGCCAGCAGCCTCCAGGGGGGTCGGAACACTGAAGCTTTCTTT. This rearrangement joins TRBV5-1 to TRBJ1-1; 7 positions agree with TRBD1. Germline CDR1 and CDR2: SGHRS and YFSETQ. The J segment lost 1 base and the V segment lost 4 bases, leaving 7 bases of the junction unmatched. This CDR3 is built from 15 residues.

The rearrangement uses TRBV19 and TRBJ1-2; possible D gene TRBD1, 5 bases. Germline V gene sequence: CDR1 LNHDA, CDR2 SQIVND (reference sequence). Trimming took 10 bases from V and 4 from J, leaving 13 bases between them. This CDR3 is built from 12 residues. CDR3 region: CAKSGMAYGYTF. Written as DNA, the CDR3 is TGTGCCAAATCAGGGATGGCCTATGGCTACACCTTC.

V and J are TRBV30 and TRBJ1-1; D call uncertain. Germline V gene data show CDR1 as GTSNPN and CDR2 as SVGIG (reference sequence). The V end lost 0 bases, the J end lost 5 bases, and 13 bases lay between the germline ends. The CDR3 runs to 14 residues. The CDR3 nucleotides read TGTGCCTGGAGTGTGTTATTCGAGAGAACTGAAGCTTTCTTT. The encoded protein is CAWSVLFERTEAFF.

The chain has TRBV7-2 and TRBJ2-3; D is ambiguous. Germline V gene data show CDR1 as SGHTA and CDR2 as FQGNSA. The length of the CDR3 is 12 residues. V shed 5 bases and J shed 8 bases, with 11 bases lying between them. The CDR3 nucleotides are TGTGCCAGCAGCGCATTCGCCGGTACGCAGTATTTT. As protein: CASSAFAGTQYF.